A selection of T cell receptor beta chains follows, all from one sample in a study of shared clonotypes between healthy human individuals. Method: immunoSEQ multiplex PCR; TCRdb's copy keeps in-frame clones and lacks some. The profile shows fewer than 3 million clones, about nine tenths of them singletons. Material for sequencing was naive CD4+ T cells from PBMCs. Receptors were obtained from a man between 18 and 35 years old in good health. Some clones in this sample may be carry-over from other donors' samples. Each CDR3 is given with its conserved first and last residue. D genes are given only for firm matches. Size tells how often a clone was seen (once, few, many) or the class of an expanded clone, and some rows leave it out.

D gene	clone size	V gene	J gene	CDR3 DNA	CDR3 protein
TRBD2	-	TRBV4-2	TRBJ2-5	TGTGCCAGCAGCCAAGCGGGAGGGGAACAAGAGACCCAGTACTTC	CASSQAGGEQETQYF
-	-	TRBV10-2	TRBJ1-1	TGCGCCAGCAGTCAAACGGACGGGATGAACACTGAAGCTTTCTTT	CASSQTDGMNTEAFF
-	-	TRBV19	TRBJ1-5	TGTGCCAGTAGTATCAGGAAAGGGGGGAGCCTAGTGGGGCCCCAGCATTTT	CASSIRKGGSLVGPQHF
-	-	TRBV7-2	TRBJ1-2	TGTGCCAGCAGCTACCAAACTAAGAATGGCTACACCTTC	CASSYQTKNGYTF
-	-	TRBV7-8	TRBJ1-3	TGTGCCAGCAGCTCACAGGGTAATGGAAACACCATATATTTT	CASSSQGNGNTIYF
-	-	TRBV2	TRBJ2-7	TGTGCCAGCAGTGAAACTACAGGAACGTTCTACGAGCAGTACTTC	CASSETTGTFYEQYF
-	-	TRBV6-6	TRBJ1-2	TGTGCCAGCAGAACCCCTGGGGGGGGCGAATATGGCTACACCTTC	CASRTPGGGEYGYTF
-	-	TRBV6-6	TRBJ1-3	TGTGCCAGCAGCCATGGACAAGGAAACACCATATATTTT	CASSHGQGNTIYF
TRBD1	-	TRBV7-9	TRBJ2-1	TGTGCCAGCAGCCGTAGCCGGGACAGGGGCTACAATGAGCAGTTCTTC	CASSRSRDRGYNEQFF
TRBD2	-	TRBV5-1	TRBJ2-1	TGCGCCAGCAGCTCTACGGGGACTAGCGGGAGGGCCAGTGAGCAGTTCTTC	CASSSTGTSGRASEQFF
-	once	TRBV28	TRBJ1-3	TGTGCCAGCAGTTTAGTTGGAAACACCATATATTTT	CASSLVGNTIYF
-	-	TRBV6-1	TRBJ2-3	TGTGCCAGCAGAGAACGCTTCTCTAGCACAGATACGCAGTATTTT	CASRERFSSTDTQYF
-	few	TRBV28	TRBJ1-1	TGTGCCAGCAGTTTATTGGGGGGGGGTACTGAAGCTTTCTTT	CASSLLGGGTEAFF
-	few	TRBV5-1	TRBJ2-2	TGCGCCAGCAGCCCCGGGACGGGGAACACCGGGGAGCTGTTTTTT	CASSPGTGNTGELFF
-	-	TRBV6-5	TRBJ2-3	TGTGCCAGCAGTTACGGTCCAACTAGTCGAACAGATACGCAGTATTTT	CASSYGPTSRTDTQYF
-	-	TRBV21-1	TRBJ2-3	TGTGCCAGCAGCGCCCCCGGGACTAGCGGGACTTGCACAGATACGCAGTATTTT	CASSAPGTSGTCTDTQYF
-	once	TRBV4-2	TRBJ1-1	TGTGCCAGCAGCCAAGATCGGAGTGGGATCATGAGCACTGAAGCTTTCTTT	CASSQDRSGIMSTEAFF
-	few	TRBV18	TRBJ1-1	TGTGCCAGCTCACCACGTACGGAGAACACTGAAGCTTTCTTT	CASSPRTENTEAFF